This T cell receptor beta chain comes out of a study of blood T cells in healthy people across ages. Study-wide results and caveats: The study could not conclusively compare naive and antigen-experienced cells, given its unsorted PBMCs. Whereas aged donors had fewer naive CD4+ cells, long-lived donors had more of them and higher diversity.

Primed by a sample-barcoded 5' primer and a J-beta primer mix, a second PCR proceeded for about 6 to 11 cycles. One entry per CDR3 protein, called by TCRdb with MiXCR from the 5' RACE reads. The sample holds fewer than 2 million distinct CDR3 sequences; 35% to 50% are singletons and the top ten take 23%. V gave up 1 base and J gave up 4 bases, with 16 bases separating them. Germline assignment: CDR1 MGHRA and CDR2 YSYEKL. This CDR3 region has 16 residues. This clonotype was recorded a few times. The target antigen is unknown. The sequence was obtained from a human donor in good health. The V call is TRBV4-1, the J call TRBJ1-2; D unresolved. The source material was blood. The CDR3 DNA sequence: TGCGCCAGCAGCCAAGTAGTCGGTTCCGGGGTCTATGGCTACACCTTC. Translated, it gives CASSQVVGSGVYGYTF.